The clone carrying this T cell receptor (beta chain) was detected ten times or more. Its specificity is unknown. V shed 5 bases and J 2 bases; nucleotides not matched to a gene: 6. This CDR3 has 16 residues. Germline lookup yields CDR1 SGHVS and CDR2 FQNEAQ. These data belong to a study of regulatory T cells in long-lasting Graves disease. On the study more broadly: Disease was considered persistent Graves' disease after over 5 years of antithyroid drugs (with positive TSH receptor antibodies). Study-wide results and limits: Sharing of public clonotypes was greater in persistent patients (about 2,700) than in new patients (about 970).

Time point: persistent/refractory GD, antithyroid drugs over 5 years with positive TRAb. Construction of the TCR library relied on RNA isolated from PBMCs. CDR3-region Arm-PCR and iRepertoire HTBI primers produced the TCR beta libraries. MiXCR was run by TCRdb on the multiplex PCR reads, yielding one entry per CDR3 protein. The table lists about 310,000 distinct CDR3 sequences, 22% of them singletons. This clonotype originated in a female donor with Graves disease. The genes are TRBV7-8 and TRBJ2-7, with 13 nucleotides matching TRBD2. The sample consisted of peripheral blood mononuclear cells (PBMCs), taken when the disease was refractory, from a patient treated with antithyroid drugs. CDR3 in amino acids: CASSPGLAGRTYEQYF. Here the CDR3 DNA reads TGTGCCAGCAGCCCGGGACTAGCGGGAAGAACCTACGAGCAGTACTTC. The entire variable domain, with the rest obtained from reference TRBV7-8 and TRBJ2-7, is as follows: GAGVSQSPRYKVAKRGQDVALRCDPISGHVSLFWYQQALGQGPEFLTYFQNEAQLDKSGLPSDRFFAERPEGSVSTLKIQRTQQEDSAVYLCASSPGLAGRTYEQYFGPGTRLTVT.